This entry lists 17 T cell receptor beta chains sequenced from one sample in a study of post-analysis software for immune sequencing data. Their specific antigens are unknown. Unique molecular identifiers tagged the TCR beta cDNA libraries. MiXCR was run by TCRdb on the PCR reads, yielding one entry per CDR3 protein. This repertoire shows 740,000 or so distinct CDR3 sequences, around 50% found once; its top ten account for around 4.5%. Study observations and caveats: Elevated frequency relative to controls characterized four or five TRBV segments in patients, TRBV5-6, TRBV5-1 and TRBV20-1 among them.

Input material: blood. All receptors come from a girl aged 10 to 17 with multiple sclerosis.

This clonotype was detected only a few times. V and J are TRBV20-1 and TRBJ2-5; D remains unclear. The CDR3 extends over 15 amino acids. Germline-derived CDR1 and CDR2 are DFQATT and SNEGSKA (reference sequence). V dropped 1 base and J dropped 5 bases, with 17 bases sitting between them. The CDR3 reads CSARGLYLVGETQYF. CDR3 nucleotide sequence: TGCAGTGCTAGAGGGTTATATCTAGTGGGCGAGACCCAGTACTTC.

The genes are TRBV9 and TRBJ2-1; no clear D gene. V was trimmed by 7 bases and J by 5 bases, leaving 16 bases between them. The V gene's germline CDR1 is SGDLS and CDR2 YYNGEE. CDR3 length: 14 residues. In DNA, the CDR3 is TGTGCCAGCGGGCCGCGGTCCGATGACAATGAGCAGTTCTTC. It specifies CASGPRSDDNEQFF. Drawing the rest from reference TRBV9 and TRBJ2-1, the complete variable domain is DSGVTQTPKHLITATGQRVTLRCSPRSGDLSVYWYQQSLDQGLQFLIQYYNGEERAKGNILERFSAQQFPDLHSELNLSSLELGDSALYFCASGPRSDDNEQFFGPGTRLTVL.

The chain recombines TRBV5-1 with TRBJ1-2; no clear D. The CDR3 has 13 residues. Per the germline V gene, CDR1 is SGHRS and CDR2 is YFSETQ. Between the trimmed V and J ends, which lost 2 bases and 8 bases, there was a span of 13 bases. CDR3 sequence: CASSFGEDGGYTF. CDR3 DNA: TGCGCCAGCAGCTTTGGGGAGGACGGGGGCTACACCTTC.

The sample holds a few counts of this clonotype. The rearrangement joins TRBV6-6 to TRBJ1-4; D gene unclear. The germline CDR1 and CDR2 sequences are MNHNY and SVGAGI (reference sequence). The CDR3 extends over 15 amino acids. V gave up 4 bases and J gave up 3 bases, with 12 bases separating them. The CDR3 DNA is TGTGCCAGCAGTTCGGCCTCGGGAGCTAATGAAAAACTGTTTTTT. As protein: CASSSASGANEKLFF.

This clonotype was observed once. V usage is TRBV20-1 and J usage is TRBJ2-1; 7 positions agree with TRBD2. Germline CDR1 and CDR2: DFQATT and SNEGSKA (reference sequence). The CDR3 is 16 amino acids. J was trimmed by 7 bases and V by 0 bases; bases with no gene match: 12. DNA for the CDR3: TGCAGTGCTAGAGAGATAAGTAGCGGGCTAAAAAATGAGCAGTTCTTC. As protein: CSAREISSGLKNEQFF.

The V call is TRBV20-1, the J call TRBJ2-2; the match to TRBD1 covers 10 bases. V lost 3 bases, J lost 2 bases, and 3 bases stayed unmatched. Per germline, CDR1 DFQATT and CDR2 SNEGSKA (reference sequence). The CDR3 has 15 residues. The CDR3 reads CSARETGGNTGELFF. CDR3 coding DNA: TGCAGTGCTAGGGAGACAGGGGGCAACACCGGGGAGCTGTTTTTT.

The V gene is TRBV11-3, the J gene TRBJ2-1; possible D gene TRBD2, 6 bases. There are 16 residues in the CDR3. CDR1 is SGHNT, CDR2 YENEEA, per germline. Trimming stripped 1 base from V and 6 bases from J, with 16 bases between. In DNA form, the CDR3 reads TGTGCCAGCAGCTTAGGGACGCTGGGGGGTTTCAATGAGCAGTTCTTC. Protein product: CASSLGTLGGFNEQFF.

This clonotype turned up a few times. The chain has TRBV6-4 and TRBJ2-1; 11 bases line up with TRBD2. Losses at the gene ends were 5 bases for V and 0 bases for J; bases not matched to a gene: 3. Looked up from germline, CDR1 is MRHNA and CDR2 is SNTAGT. The CDR3 runs to 16 residues. CDR3 sequence: CASSRLAGSSYNEQFF. CDR3 sequence (DNA): TGTGCCAGCAGTAGACTAGCGGGGAGCTCCTACAATGAGCAGTTCTTC.

This chain links TRBV20-1 with TRBJ2-5; 8 bases map to TRBD2. The germline gives CDR1 DFQATT, CDR2 SNEGSKA (reference sequence). CDR3 size: 13 residues. Trimming at V came to 3 bases and at J to 5 bases, leaving 5 bases not matched to a gene. The chain's CDR3 is CSARGGGHETQYF. CDR3 DNA sequence: TGCAGTGCTAGGGGCGGGGGGCACGAGACCCAGTACTTC.

The gene calls are TRBV20-1 and TRBJ2-1; TRBD2 agrees at 9 bases. CDR1 is DFQATT and CDR2 is SNEGSKA in the germline V gene (reference sequence). The CDR3 is 20 residues long. V was pared by 1 base and J by 0 bases, with 16 bases of the junction left unmatched. The CDR3, as DNA: TGCAGTGCTAGAGTTGGAGGAACTAGCGGGCCTAAGAGCTCCTACAATGAGCAGTTCTTC. Encoded protein: CSARVGGTSGPKSSYNEQFF.

This sequence joins TRBV6-1 and TRBJ2-4, with D perhaps assigned TRBD1 or TRBD2 (6 bases each). The J call may be mistaken, given a closer DNA end match to TRBJ2-7. This CDR3 spans 14 amino acids. From germline, CDR1 is MNHNS and CDR2 SASEGT. The CDR3 is CASSERQGRNEQYF. The CDR3 region has the DNA TGTGCCAGCAGTGAGCGGCAGGGGAGGAACGAGCAGTACTTC.

This clonotype occurred a few times. The rearrangement joins TRBV20-1 to TRBJ2-4, with D perhaps assigned TRBD1 or TRBD2 (5 bases each). CDR1 DFQATT and CDR2 SNEGSKA come from the germline V gene (reference sequence). CDR3 length equals 14 residues. Trimming shortened V by 1 base and J by 10 bases, and 17 bases separated the two germline ends. CDR3 DNA: TGCAGTGCTAGAGCCAACCAGGGAGCAAATATTCAGTACTTC. It translates to CSARANQGANIQYF.

This clonotype has only one observation. The junction departs from germline at one end; a sequencing error may be responsible. The rearrangement joins TRBV5-5 to TRBJ1-5; 9 nucleotides agree with TRBD1. The germline V gene encodes CDR1 SGHKS and CDR2 YYEKEE (reference sequence). CDR3 length equals 18 residues. The CDR3 is CASNLAGDRGFSNQPQHF. The CDR3 DNA follows: TGTGCCAGCAACTTGGCCGGAGACAGGGGGTTTAGCAATCAGCCCCAGCATTTT.

The genes are TRBV4-1 and TRBJ2-2; 11 nucleotides line up with TRBD2. The CDR3 extends over 16 amino acids. After removal of 6 bases from V and 4 bases from J, the junction contained 7 bases not matched to a gene. Per germline, CDR1 MGHRA and CDR2 YSYEKL. CDR3 residues: CASRGLAGGRTGELFF. The DNA for the CDR3 is TGCGCCAGCAGGGGATTAGCGGGAGGGCGCACCGGGGAGCTGTTTTTT.

This clonotype was picked up one time. The genes are TRBV29-1 and TRBJ2-1; D perhaps matches TRBD1 (5 bases). The ends were cut back, 4 bases at V and 0 bases at J, with 10 bases in the middle. CDR1 is SQVTM, CDR2 ANQGSEA, per germline. The CDR3 sequence is 14 residues long. The CDR3 region has the DNA TGCAGCGTTGTGGGGCAGATCTCCTACAATGAGCAGTTCTTC. Residues: CSVVGQISYNEQFF.

The chain joins TRBV7-9 to TRBJ2-5; tentative D call: TRBD2 (6 bases). Germline V CDR1 and CDR2: SEHNR, FQNEAQ (reference sequence). The V end was cut by 4 bases, the J end by 5 bases, with 17 bases between. This CDR3 region has 15 residues. CDR3 DNA: TGTGCCAGCAGCTCTATCGGAGGGGTCATGGAGACCCAGTACTTC. This gives the protein CASSSIGGVMETQYF.

V usage is TRBV6-5 and J usage is TRBJ1-2; D not certain. Germline V gene lookup returns CDR1 MNHEY and CDR2 SVGAGI. V was cut by 2 bases and J by 1 base, with 5 bases left in between. This CDR3 has 13 amino acids. CDR3 bases: TGTGCCAGCAGTTACGGGGTTAACTATGGCTACACCTTC. Translating it yields CASSYGVNYGYTF.